This T cell receptor beta chain was recovered during a study of tumor T cells in aggressive B-cell lymphoma. CDR3 length equals 14 residues. V was clipped by 1 base and J by 10 bases, with 14 bases between them. CDR1 is MDHEN and CDR2 is SYDVKM in the germline V gene. Profiling relied on immunoSEQ multiplex PCR, and the TCRdb table lists in-frame clones only, not all of them. The sample contains roughly 9,900 clones, 65% to 90% of which appear only once. The receptor was isolated from an adult with diffuse large B cell lymphoma. The J gene is TRBJ2-1, the V gene TRBV28; D is possibly TRBD1 (6 bases). The sequenced material came from tumor tissue. The CDR3 spells CASSLSARGKEQFF. CDR3 nucleotide sequence: TGTGCCAGCAGTTTATCGGCTAGGGGGAAGGAGCAGTTCTTC.